This note documents a single T cell receptor (beta chain) sequence. Assay used: immunoSEQ multiplex PCR; TCRdb lists only in-frame clones, some missing. The sample holds 80,000 to 95,000 clones, 75% to 90% seen once. This sample stems from a study of blood T cell repertoires in COVID-19. V was pared by 4 bases and J by 0 bases, with 13 bases between. This CDR3 is 16 amino acids long. Germline values: CDR1 SGHRS, CDR2 YFSETQ. The TCR was taken from a woman between 65 and 79 years old with acute or convalescent COVID-19. Specimen: peripheral blood. The chain links TRBV5-1 to TRBJ2-2, with D tentatively TRBD1 (6 bases). The CDR3, as DNA: TGCGCCAGCAGCAGGGACAAACTACCGAACACCGGGGAGCTGTTTTTT. Protein sequence: CASSRDKLPNTGELFF.